This T cell receptor beta chain was sequenced for a study of T-cell memory formation after mild COVID-19. Study results and caveats: Clones contracting day 15 to 85 were balanced CD4/CD8; later expanders leaned CD4+. Detection of some responders pre-infection suggested pre-existing cross-reactive memory T cells participated.

The germline CDR1 and CDR2 sequences are SGDLS and YYNGEE. The ends lost 0 bases at V and 4 bases at J; junction bases unmatched: 2. There are 15 residues in the CDR3. Each CDR3 protein is one row after TCRdb ran MiXCR on the 5' RACE reads. The sample lists under 250,000 distinct CDR3 sequences, approximately 15% occurring once. With respect to this clonotype: Its matching antigen is unknown.

The chain couples TRBV9 to TRBJ2-5; 11 positions agree with TRBD1. This receptor was taken from an adult woman who had mild COVID-19 (a few samples of this study predate the infection). Cell type and time point are not known. The specimen sequenced was PBMCs or a T cell subset sorted from them (not recorded which). This CDR3 reads CASSVGTGGVETQYF. CDR3 nucleotide sequence: TGTGCCAGCAGCGTAGGGACAGGGGGCGTAGAGACCCAGTACTTC.